This T cell receptor beta chain is drawn from a study of cytomegalovirus exposure and HLA in healthy donors. Overall study findings and caveats: With later analysis, a missense DCLRE1C variant became linked to TCR beta V- and J-gene trimming.

The CDR3 length is 14 residues. Germline lookup yields CDR1 SNHLY and CDR2 FYNNEI. J lost 10 bases, V lost 6 bases, and 6 bases had no gene match. Comment on this clone: Its target is not known.

The PCR contained 60 Vbeta and 13 Jbeta primers. TCRdb's table, derived via immunoSEQ multiplex PCR, lists solely in-frame clones and lacks some. The profile covers approximately 120,000 clones, with approximately 79% appearing a single time and under 5% taken by the ten largest. J is TRBJ1-6 and V is TRBV2; TRBD1 matches at 10 bases. This sequence was found in a man younger than 45 in good health and CMV-seronegative. The specimen sequenced was PBMCs. The CDR3 DNA sequence: TGTGCCAGCAGCGCGGGACAGGGGTGGTCACCCCTCCACTTT. This codes for CASSAGQGWSPLHF.